These 8 T cell receptor beta chains were all obtained from the same sample, sequenced in a study of metastatic and nonmetastatic thyroid tumors. No patient received treatment before thyroid surgery. Through MiXCR, TCRdb re-clonotyped the PCR reads. The sample consists of tens of thousands of clones, roughly 17% of them appearing once. Sequenced: blood. Receptors originate from a male donor with papillary thyroid cancer or a benign thyroid nodule (not recorded which). Some clones in this sample may be carry-over from other donors' samples.

Details on this clone: At one of its ends the junction is not consistent with the germline gene, which may arise from a read error. This chain links TRBV2 with TRBJ2-7; D possibly matches TRBD1 or TRBD2 (5 bases each). Germline loops: CDR1 SNHLY, CDR2 FYNNEI. This CDR3 region has 18 residues. In DNA, the CDR3 is TGTGCCAGCATTGAACAAAGGCCCGGGACGGTGAGCTCCTACGAGCAGTACTTC. It is translated as CASIEQRPGTVSSYEQYF.

The CDR3 is CACIGDEQFF. As DNA, the CDR3 is TGTGCCTGTATTGGGGATGAGCAGTTCTTC. The chain employs TRBV30 and TRBJ2-1; D unclear. The CDR3 runs 10 residues. V was cut by 6 bases and J by 8 bases, with 8 bases left in between. Germline CDR1 and CDR2: GTSNPN and SVGIG (reference sequence).

This clone was counted many times. The J gene is TRBJ2-5, the V gene TRBV6-1, with no clear D. This CDR3 contains 12 residues. CDR1 and CDR2 from the germline V gene are MNHNS and SASEGT. The ends were cut back, 4 bases at V and 0 bases at J, with 3 bases in the middle. The CDR3 region is CASSGDQETQYF. CDR3 nucleotide sequence: TGTGCCAGCAGTGGGGACCAAGAGACCCAGTACTTC.

This clone has only a few counts. Just one base apart from a much larger clone, this may be a read error. The rearrangement uses TRBV5-1 and TRBJ1-1; D ambiguous. Germline assignment: CDR1 SGHRS and CDR2 YFSETQ. The CDR3 runs 14 residues. The CDR3 DNA follows: TGCGCCAGCAGCTTGGCTTCGTGGAACGCTGAAGCTTTCTTT. This sequence encodes CASSLASWNAEAFF.

The chain couples TRBV6-1 to TRBJ2-7; 9 bases align to TRBD2. CDR1 is MNHNS and CDR2 is SASEGT in the germline V gene. The CDR3 runs 15 residues. With V trimmed by 6 bases and J by 2 bases, 8 bases remained unmatched. CDR3 sequence reads: CASRLLTSGTYEQYF. The CDR3 DNA is TGTGCCAGCAGGCTTCTGACTAGCGGCACCTACGAGCAGTACTTC.

This clone occurred many times. The V and J genes are TRBV20-1 and TRBJ2-1; maybe TRBD2 (5 bases). Germline CDR1 is DFQATT and CDR2 is SNEGSKA (reference sequence). V was shortened by 4 bases and J by 5 bases, with 21 bases between the two germline ends. CDR3 length: 16 residues. The CDR3 spells CSAMRRRLAVDNEQFF. CDR3 nucleotides: TGCAGTGCTATGAGGAGACGGCTAGCTGTAGACAATGAGCAGTTCTTC.

This clone was counted at least ten times. This chain joins TRBV19 and TRBJ1-2; D remains ambiguous. This CDR3 comprises 13 residues. The V end lost 1 base, the J end lost 4 bases, and 7 bases lay between the germline ends. The germline gives CDR1 LNHDA, CDR2 SQIVND (reference sequence). In DNA form, the CDR3 reads TGTGCCAGTAGTATAGGCACCCCCTATGGCTACACCTTC. Amino acids: CASSIGTPYGYTF.

This clone has a count of ten or more. The chain has TRBV7-2 and TRBJ2-5; D is unclear. Trimming shortened V by 3 bases and J by 2 bases, and 19 bases separated the two germline ends. Germline values: CDR1 SGHTA, CDR2 FQGNSA. The CDR3 runs 17 residues. CDR3 sequence reads: CASSFAFFGGLQETQYF. The CDR3 nucleotides are TGTGCCAGCAGCTTTGCGTTTTTCGGCGGATTACAAGAGACCCAGTACTTC.